The TCR beta chain under discussion was sequenced for a study of control samples from healthy donors and cancer patients. CDR3 length: 12 amino acids. V lost 2 bases and J lost 6, with 6 bases in between. Germline lookup yields CDR1 SGHAT and CDR2 FQNNGV. Libraries were prepared by immunoSEQ multiplex PCR; TCRdb keeps only in-frame clonotypes and omits some of them. The sample has some 40,000 clones, roughly 94% seen once. This TCR derives from a man in his sixties in good health. The sequencing input was blood. The rearrangement joins TRBV11-2 to TRBJ2-3; D gene uncertain. The CDR3 DNA reads TGTGCCAGCAGCTTACCTATGGATACGCAGTATTTT. It yields the protein CASSLPMDTQYF.